What follows are 2 T cell receptor beta chains derived from one specimen sequenced in a study of blood T cell repertoires in COVID-19. Measured with immunoSEQ multiplex PCR; TCRdb has only the in-frame clones, and not every one. The table shows about 150,000 clones, with around 85% occurring only once. Sequencing used peripheral blood. These receptors originate from a human donor in a cohort sampled during active COVID-19.

The CDR3 here is CASSGGTGDNNEQFF. For the CDR3, the DNA is TGTGCCAGCAGCGGAGGGACAGGGGACAACAATGAGCAGTTCTTC. The chain has TRBV9 and TRBJ2-1, with 10 bases matching TRBD1. Germline V gene data show CDR1 as SGDLS and CDR2 as YYNGEE. V gave up 3 bases and J gave up 5 bases; unmatched junction bases: 5. CDR3 length: 15 residues.

The CDR3 nucleotides read TGTGCCAGCAGTTTTTTGGCAAGGGCAGGGGGCAAAGAGACCCAGTACTTC. Protein: CASSFLARAGGKETQYF. The V call is TRBV5-5, the J call TRBJ2-5; TRBD1 matches 8 bases. V was pared by 5 bases and J by 3 bases, with 15 bases of the junction left unmatched. The CDR3 is 17 amino acids. The V gene's germline CDR1 is SGHKS and CDR2 YYEKEE (reference sequence).